This TCR beta chain was retrieved from a study of cytomegalovirus exposure and HLA in healthy donors. Study conclusions and caveats: Later on, an analysis tied 15,000 to 20,000 TCR beta sequences to HLA alleles at 0.05 false discovery rate. There was a cluster of highly shared sequence variants that was likely a sequencing artifact. Specificity for CMV antigens was confirmed in vitro for three of the CMV-associated chains.

Researchers ran the PCR with 60 Vbeta and 13 Jbeta primers. This table comes from immunoSEQ multiplex PCR, and its TCRdb copy is limited to in-frame clones, with some not included. Of some 190,000 clones in the sample, roughly 80% were seen once. The CDR3 is 14 residues long. CDR1 and CDR2 (germline): MGHDK, SYGVNS. The V end was cut by 5 bases, the J end by 2 bases, with 13 bases between. The table lists this clone with a few counts. Its antigen is as yet unknown. The clonotype originates from a girl between 10 and 17 years old in good health and CMV-seropositive. The V gene is TRBV25-1, the J gene TRBJ2-7, with D maybe TRBD1 (5 bases). Sequenced: PBMCs. The CDR3 spells CASSRWGDTYEQYF. The CDR3 DNA sequence: TGTGCCAGCAGTAGATGGGGCGATACCTACGAGCAGTACTTC.